The 4 T cell receptor beta chains presented below share a single source sample, sequenced in a study of T cell responses to AZD1222 COVID-19 vaccine. Data came from immunoSEQ multiplex PCR; TCRdb stores just in-frame clones and leaves some out. The data hold some 120,000 clones, with approximately 89% observed a single time. The sequencing used peripheral blood, collected on day 0 of AZD1222 vaccination. The receptor source for this set is an adult in good health.

The CDR3 coding sequence is TGTGCCAGCACCTTTATTAGGGGGGGGTTTAACTATGGCTACACCTTC. Amino acids: CASTFIRGGFNYGYTF. The chain joins TRBV7-8 to TRBJ1-2; perhaps TRBD1 as D (6 bases). The CDR3 extends over 16 amino acids. V lost 7 bases and J lost 1, with 19 bases in between. CDR1 is SGHVS and CDR2 is FQNEAQ in the germline V gene.

Only a few counts were recorded for this clone. The gene calls are TRBV28 and TRBJ1-3; no clear D. V was cut by 3 bases and J by 5 bases, with 14 bases left in between. The V gene's germline CDR1 is MDHEN and CDR2 SYDVKM. CDR3 length: 15 residues. The CDR3, as DNA: TGTGCCAGCAGTTTTTTATCCGCACTAAGAAACACCATATATTTT. It yields the protein CASSFLSALRNTIYF.

This rearrangement joins TRBV27 to TRBJ1-1; possible D gene TRBD1, 5 bases. Germline V gene sequence: CDR1 MNHEY, CDR2 SMNVEV (reference sequence). V lost 8 bases and J lost 0, with 22 bases in between. The CDR3 has 17 amino acids. The CDR3 DNA reads as TGTGCCAGCGGCAAATTTAGTTCGACAGACATGAACACTGAAGCTTTCTTT. Its protein is CASGKFSSTDMNTEAFF.

The genes are TRBV3-1 (or the pseudogene TRBV3-2) and TRBJ2-6; D uncertain. Trimming shortened V by 6 bases and J by 3 bases, and 9 bases separated the two germline ends. The CDR3 totals 14 residues. CDR1 and CDR2 from the germline V gene are LGHDT and YNNKEL (reference sequence). CDR3 region: CASRASFGANVLTF. In DNA, the CDR3 is TGTGCCAGCAGAGCGAGCTTTGGGGCCAACGTCCTGACTTTC.